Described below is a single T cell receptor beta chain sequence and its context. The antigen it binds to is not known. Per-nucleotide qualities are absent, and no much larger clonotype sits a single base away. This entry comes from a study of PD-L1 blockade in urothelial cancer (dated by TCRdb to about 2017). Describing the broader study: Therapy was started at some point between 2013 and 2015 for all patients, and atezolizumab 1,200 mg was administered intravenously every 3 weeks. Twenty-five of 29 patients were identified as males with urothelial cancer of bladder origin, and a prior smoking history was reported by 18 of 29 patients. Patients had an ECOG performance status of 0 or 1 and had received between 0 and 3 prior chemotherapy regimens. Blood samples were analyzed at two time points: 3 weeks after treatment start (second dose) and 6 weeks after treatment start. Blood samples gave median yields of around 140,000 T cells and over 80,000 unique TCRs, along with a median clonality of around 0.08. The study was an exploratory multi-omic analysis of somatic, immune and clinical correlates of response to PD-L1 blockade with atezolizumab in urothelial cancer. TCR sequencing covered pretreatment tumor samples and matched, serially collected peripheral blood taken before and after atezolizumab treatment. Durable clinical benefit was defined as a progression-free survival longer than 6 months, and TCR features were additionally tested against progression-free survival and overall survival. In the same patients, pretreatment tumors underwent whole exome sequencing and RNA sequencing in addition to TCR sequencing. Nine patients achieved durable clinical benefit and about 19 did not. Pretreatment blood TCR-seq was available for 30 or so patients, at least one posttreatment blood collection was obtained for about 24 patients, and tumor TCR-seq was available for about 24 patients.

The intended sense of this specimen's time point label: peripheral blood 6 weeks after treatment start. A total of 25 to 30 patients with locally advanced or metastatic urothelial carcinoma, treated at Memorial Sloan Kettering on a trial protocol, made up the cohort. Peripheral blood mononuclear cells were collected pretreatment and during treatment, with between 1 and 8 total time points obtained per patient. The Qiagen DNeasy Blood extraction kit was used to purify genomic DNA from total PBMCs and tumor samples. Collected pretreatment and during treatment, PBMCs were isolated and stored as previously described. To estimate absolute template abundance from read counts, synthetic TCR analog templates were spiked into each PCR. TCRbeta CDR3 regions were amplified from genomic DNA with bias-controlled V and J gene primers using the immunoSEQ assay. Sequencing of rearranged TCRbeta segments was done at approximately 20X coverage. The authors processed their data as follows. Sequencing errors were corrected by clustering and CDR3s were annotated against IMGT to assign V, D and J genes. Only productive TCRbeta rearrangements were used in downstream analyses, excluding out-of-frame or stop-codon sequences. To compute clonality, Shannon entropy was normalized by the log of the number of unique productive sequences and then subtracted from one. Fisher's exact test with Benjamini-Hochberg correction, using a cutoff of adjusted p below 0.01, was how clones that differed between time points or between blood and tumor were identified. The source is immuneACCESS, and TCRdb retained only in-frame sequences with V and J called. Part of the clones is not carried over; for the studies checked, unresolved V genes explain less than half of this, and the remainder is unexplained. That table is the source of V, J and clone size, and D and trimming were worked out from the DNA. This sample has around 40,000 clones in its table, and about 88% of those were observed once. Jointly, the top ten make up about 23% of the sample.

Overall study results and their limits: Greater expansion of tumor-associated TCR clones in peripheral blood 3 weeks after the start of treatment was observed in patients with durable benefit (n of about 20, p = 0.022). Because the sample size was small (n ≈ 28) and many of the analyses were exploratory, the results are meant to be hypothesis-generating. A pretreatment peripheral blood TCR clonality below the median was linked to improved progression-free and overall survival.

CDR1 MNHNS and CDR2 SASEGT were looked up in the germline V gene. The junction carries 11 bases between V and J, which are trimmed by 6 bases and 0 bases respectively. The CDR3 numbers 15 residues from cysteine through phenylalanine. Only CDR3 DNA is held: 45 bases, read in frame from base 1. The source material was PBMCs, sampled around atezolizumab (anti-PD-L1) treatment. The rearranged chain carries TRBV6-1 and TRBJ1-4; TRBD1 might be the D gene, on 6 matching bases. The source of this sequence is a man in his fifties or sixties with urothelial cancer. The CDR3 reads CASRTGPATNEKLFF. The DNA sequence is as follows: TGTGCCAGCAGAACAGGGCCTGCAACTAATGAAAAACTGTTTTTT.